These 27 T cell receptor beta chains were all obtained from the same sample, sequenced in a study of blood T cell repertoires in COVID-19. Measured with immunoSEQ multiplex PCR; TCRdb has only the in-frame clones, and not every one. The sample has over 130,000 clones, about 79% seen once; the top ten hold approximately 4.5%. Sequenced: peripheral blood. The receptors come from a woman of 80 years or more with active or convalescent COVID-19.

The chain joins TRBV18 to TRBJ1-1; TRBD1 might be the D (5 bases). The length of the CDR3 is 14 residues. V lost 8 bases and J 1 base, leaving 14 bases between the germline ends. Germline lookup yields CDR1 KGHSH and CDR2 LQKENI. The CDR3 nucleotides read TGTGCCAGCCGAGCGGGGGGACCGAACACTGAAGCTTTCTTT. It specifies CASRAGGPNTEAFF.

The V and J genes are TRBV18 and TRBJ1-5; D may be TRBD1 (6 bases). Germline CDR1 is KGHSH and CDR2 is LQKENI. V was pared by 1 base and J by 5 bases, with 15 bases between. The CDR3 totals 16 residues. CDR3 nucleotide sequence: TGTGCCAGCTCACCACGGGGCAGGGGTTTGGATCAGCCCCAGCATTTT. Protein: CASSPRGRGLDQPQHF.

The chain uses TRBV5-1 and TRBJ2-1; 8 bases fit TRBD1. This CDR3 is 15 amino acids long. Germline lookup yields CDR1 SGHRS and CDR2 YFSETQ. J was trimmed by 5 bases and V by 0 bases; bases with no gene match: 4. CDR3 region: CASSLADRGNNEQFF. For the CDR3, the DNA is TGCGCCAGCAGCTTGGCTGACAGGGGAAACAATGAGCAGTTCTTC.

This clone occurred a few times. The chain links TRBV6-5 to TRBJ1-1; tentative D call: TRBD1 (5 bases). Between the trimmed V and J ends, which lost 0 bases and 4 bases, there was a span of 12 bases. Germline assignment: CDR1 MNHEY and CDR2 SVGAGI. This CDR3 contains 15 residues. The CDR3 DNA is TGTGCCAGCAGTTACTCCAGGGAGGGGATCACTGAAGCTTTCTTT. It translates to CASSYSREGITEAFF.

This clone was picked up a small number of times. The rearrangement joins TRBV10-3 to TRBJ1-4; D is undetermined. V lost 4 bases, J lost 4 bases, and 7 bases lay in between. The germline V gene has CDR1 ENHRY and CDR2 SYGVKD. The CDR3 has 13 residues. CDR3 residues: CAISAVNNEKLFF. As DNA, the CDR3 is TGTGCCATCAGTGCGGTGAATAATGAAAAACTGTTTTTT.

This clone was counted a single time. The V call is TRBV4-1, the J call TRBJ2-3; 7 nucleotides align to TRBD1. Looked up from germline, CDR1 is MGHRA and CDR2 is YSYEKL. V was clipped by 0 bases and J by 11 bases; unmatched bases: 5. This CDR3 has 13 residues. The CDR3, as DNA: TGCGCCAGCAGCCAAGAAGGGGGCTTCGGGCAGTATTTT. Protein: CASSQEGGFGQYF.

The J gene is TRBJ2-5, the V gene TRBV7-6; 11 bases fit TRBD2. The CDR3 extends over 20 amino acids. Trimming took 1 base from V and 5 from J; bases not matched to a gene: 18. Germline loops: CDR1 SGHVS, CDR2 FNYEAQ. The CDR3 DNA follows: TGTGCCAGCAGCTTAGGAGGAGCTACTAGCGGGGGCCTGAGGTGGGAGACCCAGTACTTC. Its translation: CASSLGGATSGGLRWETQYF.

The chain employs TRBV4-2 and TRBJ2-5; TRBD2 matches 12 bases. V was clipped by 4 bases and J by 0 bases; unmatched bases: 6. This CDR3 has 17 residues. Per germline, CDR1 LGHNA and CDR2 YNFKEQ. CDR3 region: CASSPSTSGGYQETQYF. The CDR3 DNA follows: TGTGCCAGCAGCCCGTCTACTAGCGGGGGGTACCAAGAGACCCAGTACTTC.

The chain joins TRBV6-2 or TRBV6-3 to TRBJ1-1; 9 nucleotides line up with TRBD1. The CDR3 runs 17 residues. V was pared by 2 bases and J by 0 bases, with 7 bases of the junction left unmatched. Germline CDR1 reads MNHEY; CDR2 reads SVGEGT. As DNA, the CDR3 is TGTGCCAGCAGTTACCGCGCCGGGACAGGGCTGAACACTGAAGCTTTCTTT. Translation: CASSYRAGTGLNTEAFF.

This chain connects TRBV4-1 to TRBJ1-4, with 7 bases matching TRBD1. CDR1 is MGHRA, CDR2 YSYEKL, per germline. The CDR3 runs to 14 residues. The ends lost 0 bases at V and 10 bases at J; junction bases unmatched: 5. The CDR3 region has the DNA TGCGCCAGCAGCCAAGATCAGGGGGGCGGAAAACTGTTTTTT. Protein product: CASSQDQGGGKLFF.

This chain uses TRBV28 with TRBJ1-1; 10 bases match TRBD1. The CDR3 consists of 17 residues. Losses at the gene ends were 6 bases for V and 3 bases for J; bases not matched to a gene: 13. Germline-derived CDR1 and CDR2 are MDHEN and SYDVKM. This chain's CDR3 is CASRQPGQGLPYTEAFF. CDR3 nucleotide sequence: TGTGCCAGCAGGCAACCGGGACAGGGGCTTCCGTACACTGAAGCTTTCTTT.

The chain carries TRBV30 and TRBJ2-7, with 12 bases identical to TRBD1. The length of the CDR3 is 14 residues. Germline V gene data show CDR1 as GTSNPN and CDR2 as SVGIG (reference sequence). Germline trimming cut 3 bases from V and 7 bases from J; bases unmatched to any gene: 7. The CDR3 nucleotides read TGTGCCTGGAGAACGGGACAGGGGGCTCAAGAGCAGTACTTC. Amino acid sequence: CAWRTGQGAQEQYF.

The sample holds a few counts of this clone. The CDR3, as DNA: TGTGCCAGCAGTTCTACAGAGAACACTGAAGCTTTCTTT. Translation gives CASSSTENTEAFF. The chain joins TRBV12-3 or TRBV12-4 to TRBJ1-1; D is undetermined. This CDR3 is built from 13 residues. The V gene lost 4 bases and the J gene lost 1 base, with 7 bases spanning the gap.

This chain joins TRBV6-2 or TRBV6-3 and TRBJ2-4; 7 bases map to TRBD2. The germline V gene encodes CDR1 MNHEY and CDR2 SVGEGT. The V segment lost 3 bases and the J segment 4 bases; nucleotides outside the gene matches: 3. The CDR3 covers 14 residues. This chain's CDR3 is CASSYGGGKNIQYF. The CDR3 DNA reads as TGTGCCAGCAGTTATGGGGGGGGTAAAAACATTCAGTACTTC.

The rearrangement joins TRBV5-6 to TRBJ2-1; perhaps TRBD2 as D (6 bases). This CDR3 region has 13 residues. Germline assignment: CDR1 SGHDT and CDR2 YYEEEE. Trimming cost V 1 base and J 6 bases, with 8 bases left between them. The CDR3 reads CASSLPSVNEQFF. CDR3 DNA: TGTGCCAGCAGCTTGCCTAGCGTCAATGAGCAGTTCTTC.

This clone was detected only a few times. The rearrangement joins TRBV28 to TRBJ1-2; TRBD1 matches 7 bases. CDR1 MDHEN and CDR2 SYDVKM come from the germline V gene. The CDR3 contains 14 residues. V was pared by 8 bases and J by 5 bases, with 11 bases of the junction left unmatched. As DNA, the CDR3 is TGTGCCAGCTACCAAACAGGGGAATGGTATGGCTACACCTTC. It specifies CASYQTGEWYGYTF.

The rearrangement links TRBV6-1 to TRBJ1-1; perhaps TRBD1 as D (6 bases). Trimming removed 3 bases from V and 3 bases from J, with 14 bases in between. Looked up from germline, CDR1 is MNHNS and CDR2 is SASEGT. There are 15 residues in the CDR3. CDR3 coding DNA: TGTGCCAGCAGTGAGAACATGGACAGACACACTGAAGCTTTCTTT. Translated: CASSENMDRHTEAFF.

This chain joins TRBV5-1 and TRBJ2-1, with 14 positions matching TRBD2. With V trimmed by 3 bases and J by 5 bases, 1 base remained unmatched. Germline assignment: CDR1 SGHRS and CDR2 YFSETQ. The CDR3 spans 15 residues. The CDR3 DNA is TGCGCCAGCAGCTCGGGACTAGCGGGGGACAATGAGCAGTTCTTC. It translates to CASSSGLAGDNEQFF. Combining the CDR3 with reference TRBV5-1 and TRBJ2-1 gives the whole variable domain KAGVTQTPRYLIKTRGQQVTLSCSPISGHRSVSWYQQTPGQGLQFLFEYFSETQRNKGNFPGRFSGRQFSNSRSEMNVSTLELGDSALYLCASSSGLAGDNEQFFGPGTRLTVL.

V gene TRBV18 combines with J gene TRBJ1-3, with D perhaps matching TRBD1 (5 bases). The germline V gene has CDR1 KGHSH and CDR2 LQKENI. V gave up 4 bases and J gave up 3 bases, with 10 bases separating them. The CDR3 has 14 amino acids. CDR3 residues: CASSHYRSGNTIYF. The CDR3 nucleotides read TGTGCCAGCTCACACTACAGGAGTGGAAACACCATATATTTT.

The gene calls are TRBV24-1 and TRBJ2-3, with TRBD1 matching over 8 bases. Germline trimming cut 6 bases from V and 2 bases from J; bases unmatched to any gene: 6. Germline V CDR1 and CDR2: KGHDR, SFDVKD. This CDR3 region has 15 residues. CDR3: CATSLGQGYTDTQYF. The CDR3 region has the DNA TGTGCCACCAGTCTAGGACAGGGCTACACAGATACGCAGTATTTT.

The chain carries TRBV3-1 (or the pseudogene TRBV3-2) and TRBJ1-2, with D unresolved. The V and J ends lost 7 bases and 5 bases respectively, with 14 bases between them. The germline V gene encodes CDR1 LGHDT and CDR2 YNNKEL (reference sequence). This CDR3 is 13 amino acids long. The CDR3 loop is CASNNRASYGYTF. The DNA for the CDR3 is TGTGCCAGCAATAATCGCGCGAGTTATGGCTACACCTTC.

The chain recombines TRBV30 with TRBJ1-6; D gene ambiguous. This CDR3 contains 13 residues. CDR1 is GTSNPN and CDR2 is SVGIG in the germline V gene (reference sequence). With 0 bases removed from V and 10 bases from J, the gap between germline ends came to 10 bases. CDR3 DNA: TGTGCCTGGAGTGTAAACCGCCGGTCACCCCTCCACTTT. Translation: CAWSVNRRSPLHF. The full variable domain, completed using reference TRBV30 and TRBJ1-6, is SQTIHQWPATLVQPVGSPLSLECTVEGTSNPNLYWYRQAAGRGLQLLFYSVGIGQISSEVPQNLSASRPQDRQFILSSKKLLLSDSGFYLCAWSVNRRSPLHFGNGTRLTVT.

The CDR3 sequence is CASSLVGAYEQYF. In nucleotides, the CDR3 is TGTGCCAGCAGTTTAGTGGGGGCGTACGAGCAGTACTTC. The chain links TRBV28 to TRBJ2-7; a weak D match, TRBD1 (6 bases). This CDR3 has 13 residues. V was shortened by 2 bases and J by 4 bases, with 9 bases between the two germline ends. CDR1 and CDR2 from the germline V gene are MDHEN and SYDVKM.

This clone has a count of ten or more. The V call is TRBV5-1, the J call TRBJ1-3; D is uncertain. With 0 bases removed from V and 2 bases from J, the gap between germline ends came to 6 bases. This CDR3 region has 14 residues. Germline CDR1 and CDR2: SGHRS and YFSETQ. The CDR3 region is CASSLGTAGNTIYF. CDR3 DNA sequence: TGCGCCAGCAGCTTGGGTACGGCTGGAAACACCATATATTTT.

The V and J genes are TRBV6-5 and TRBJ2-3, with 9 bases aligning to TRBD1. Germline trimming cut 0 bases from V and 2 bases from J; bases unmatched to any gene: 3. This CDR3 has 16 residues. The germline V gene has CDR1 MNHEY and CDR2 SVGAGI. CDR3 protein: CASSYSRTGDTDTQYF. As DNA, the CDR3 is TGTGCCAGCAGTTACTCGAGGACAGGGGACACAGATACGCAGTATTTT.

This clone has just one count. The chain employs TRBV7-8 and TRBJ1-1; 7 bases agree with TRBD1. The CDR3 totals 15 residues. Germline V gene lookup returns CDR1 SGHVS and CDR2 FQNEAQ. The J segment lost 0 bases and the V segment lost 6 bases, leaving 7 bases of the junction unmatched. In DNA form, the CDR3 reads TGTGCCAGCAGAGCAGAGGGGGCTATGAACACTGAAGCTTTCTTT. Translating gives CASRAEGAMNTEAFF. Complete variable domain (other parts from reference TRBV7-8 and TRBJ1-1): GAGVSQSPRYKVAKRGQDVALRCDPISGHVSLFWYQQALGQGPEFLTYFQNEAQLDKSGLPSDRFFAERPEGSVSTLKIQRTQQEDSAVYLCASRAEGAMNTEAFFGQGTRLTVV.

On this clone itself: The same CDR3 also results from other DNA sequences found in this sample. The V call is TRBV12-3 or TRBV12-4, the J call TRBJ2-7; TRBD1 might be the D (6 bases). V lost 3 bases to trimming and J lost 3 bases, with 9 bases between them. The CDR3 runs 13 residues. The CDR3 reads CASSLQGGYEQYF. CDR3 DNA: TGTGCCAGCAGTTTGCAAGGGGGCTACGAGCAGTACTTC.